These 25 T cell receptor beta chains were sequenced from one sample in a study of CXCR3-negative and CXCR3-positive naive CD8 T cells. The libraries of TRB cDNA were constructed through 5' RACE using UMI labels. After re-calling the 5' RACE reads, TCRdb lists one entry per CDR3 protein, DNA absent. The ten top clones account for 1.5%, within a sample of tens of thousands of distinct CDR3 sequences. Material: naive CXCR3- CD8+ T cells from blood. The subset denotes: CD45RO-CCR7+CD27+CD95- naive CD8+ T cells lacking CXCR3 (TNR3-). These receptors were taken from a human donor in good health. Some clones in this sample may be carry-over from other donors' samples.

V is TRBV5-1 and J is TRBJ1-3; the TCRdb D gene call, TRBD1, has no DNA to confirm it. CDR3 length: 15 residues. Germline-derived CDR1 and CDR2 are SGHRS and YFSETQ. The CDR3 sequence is CASSPRTGGTDTIYF.

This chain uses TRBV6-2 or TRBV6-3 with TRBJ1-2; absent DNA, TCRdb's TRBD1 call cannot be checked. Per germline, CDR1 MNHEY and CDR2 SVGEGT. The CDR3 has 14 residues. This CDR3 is CASSSGQGYYGYTF.

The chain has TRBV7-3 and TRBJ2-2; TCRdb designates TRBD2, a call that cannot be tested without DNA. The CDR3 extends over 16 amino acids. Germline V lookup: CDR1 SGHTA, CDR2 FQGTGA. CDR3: CASSSLPNANTGELFF.

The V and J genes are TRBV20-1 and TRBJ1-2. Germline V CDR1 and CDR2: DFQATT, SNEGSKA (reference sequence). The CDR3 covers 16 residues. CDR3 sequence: CSARDHGSTFGYGYTF.

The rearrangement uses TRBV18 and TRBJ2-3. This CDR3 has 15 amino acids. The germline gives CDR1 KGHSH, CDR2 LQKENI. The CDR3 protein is CASSPPDSATYEQYF. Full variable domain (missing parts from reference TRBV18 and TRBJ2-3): NAGVMQNPRHLVRRRGQEARLRCSPMKGHSHVYWYRQLPEEGLKFMVYLQKENIIDESGMPKERFSAEFPKEGPSILRIQQVVRGDSAAYFCASSPPDSATYEQYFGPGTRLTVL.

CDR3 residues: CASSLSGNEKFF. The rearrangement links TRBV5-1 to TRBJ2-1. The CDR3 has 12 amino acids. Germline values: CDR1 SGHRS, CDR2 YFSETQ.

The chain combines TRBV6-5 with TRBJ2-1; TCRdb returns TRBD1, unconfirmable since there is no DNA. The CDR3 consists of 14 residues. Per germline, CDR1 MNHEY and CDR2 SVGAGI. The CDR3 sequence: CASSWGGGYNEQFF.

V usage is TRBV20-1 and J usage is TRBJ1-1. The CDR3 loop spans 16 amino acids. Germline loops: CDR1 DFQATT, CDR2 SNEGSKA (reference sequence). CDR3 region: CSARVGSFLVDTEAFF.

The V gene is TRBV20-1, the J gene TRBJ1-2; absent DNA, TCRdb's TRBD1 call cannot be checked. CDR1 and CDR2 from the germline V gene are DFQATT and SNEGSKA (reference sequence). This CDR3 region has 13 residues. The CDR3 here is CSVKTGGLSGYTF.

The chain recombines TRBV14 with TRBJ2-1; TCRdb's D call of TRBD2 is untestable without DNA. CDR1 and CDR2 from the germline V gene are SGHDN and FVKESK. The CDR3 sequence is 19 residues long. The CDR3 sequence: CASSQGTSGRRSSYNEQFF. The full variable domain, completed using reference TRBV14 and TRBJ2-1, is EAGVTQFPSHSVIEKGQTVTLRCDPISGHDNLYWYRRVMGKEIKFLLHFVKESKQDESGMPNNRFLAERTGGTYSTLKVQPAELEDSGVYFCASSQGTSGRRSSYNEQFFGPGTRLTVL.

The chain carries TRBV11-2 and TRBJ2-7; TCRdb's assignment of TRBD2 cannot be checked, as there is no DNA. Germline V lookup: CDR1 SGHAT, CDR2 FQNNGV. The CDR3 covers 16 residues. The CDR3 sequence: CASRKGGGSGLYEQYF.

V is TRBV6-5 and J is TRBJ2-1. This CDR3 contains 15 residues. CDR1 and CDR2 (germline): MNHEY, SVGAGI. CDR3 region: CASSYFGSSYNEQFF.

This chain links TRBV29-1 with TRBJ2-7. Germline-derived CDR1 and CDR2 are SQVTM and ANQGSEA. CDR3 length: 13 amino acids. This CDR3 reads CSVVGQARYEQYF.

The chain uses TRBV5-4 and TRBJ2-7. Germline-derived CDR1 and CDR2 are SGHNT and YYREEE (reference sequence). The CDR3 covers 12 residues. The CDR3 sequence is CASSLGLNEQYF.

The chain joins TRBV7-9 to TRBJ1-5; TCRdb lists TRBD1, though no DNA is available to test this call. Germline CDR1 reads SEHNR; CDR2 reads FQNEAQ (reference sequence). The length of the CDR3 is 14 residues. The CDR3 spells CASSEDRTNQPQHF.

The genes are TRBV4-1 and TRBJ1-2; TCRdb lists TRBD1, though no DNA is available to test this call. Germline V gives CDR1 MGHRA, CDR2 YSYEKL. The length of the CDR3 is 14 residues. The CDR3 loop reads CASSQRQGDYGYTF.

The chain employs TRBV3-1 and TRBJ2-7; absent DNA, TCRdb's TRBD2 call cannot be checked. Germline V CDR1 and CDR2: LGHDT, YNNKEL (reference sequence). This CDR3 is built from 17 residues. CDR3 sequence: CASRPLVGPQKRYEQYF.

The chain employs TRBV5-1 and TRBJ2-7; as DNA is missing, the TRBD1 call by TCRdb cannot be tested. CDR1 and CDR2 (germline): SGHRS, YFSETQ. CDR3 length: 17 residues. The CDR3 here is CASSRVLGTGPDYEQYF.

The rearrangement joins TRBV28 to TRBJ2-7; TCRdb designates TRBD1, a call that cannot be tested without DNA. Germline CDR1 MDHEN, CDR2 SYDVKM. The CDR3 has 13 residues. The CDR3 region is CASSSREVDEQYF.

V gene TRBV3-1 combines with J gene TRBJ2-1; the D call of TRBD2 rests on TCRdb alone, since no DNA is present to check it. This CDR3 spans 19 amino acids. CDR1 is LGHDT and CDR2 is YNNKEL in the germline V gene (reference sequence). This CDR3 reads CASSRSGLAGGSSYNEQFF.

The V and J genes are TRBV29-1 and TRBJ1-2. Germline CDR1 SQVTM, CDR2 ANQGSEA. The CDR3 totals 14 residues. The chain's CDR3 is CSVEDPRANYGYTF.

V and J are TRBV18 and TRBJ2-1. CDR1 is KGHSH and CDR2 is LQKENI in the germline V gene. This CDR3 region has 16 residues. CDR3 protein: CASSPVAGDLYNEQFF.

Here the CDR3 reads CATSRDRSLAGGNEQYF. This rearrangement joins TRBV15 to TRBJ2-7; the TRBD2 assignment by TCRdb is unverifiable without DNA. The CDR3 is made up of 17 amino acids. CDR1 is LNHNV, CDR2 YYDKDF, per germline (reference sequence).

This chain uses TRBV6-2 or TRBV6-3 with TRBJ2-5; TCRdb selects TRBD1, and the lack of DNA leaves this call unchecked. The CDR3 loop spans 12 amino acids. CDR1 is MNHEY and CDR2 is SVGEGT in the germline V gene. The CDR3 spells CASSPDFETQYF.

CDR3 region: CASGTGFGETQYF. The rearrangement joins TRBV28 to TRBJ2-5; as DNA is missing, the TRBD1 call by TCRdb cannot be tested. The germline V gene has CDR1 MDHEN and CDR2 SYDVKM. The CDR3 runs 13 residues.